The source of this T cell receptor beta chain is a study of T cells in Graves' hyperthyroidism and ophthalmopathy (dated by TCRdb to between 2017 and 2020). Background for the entire study: Peripheral blood was sampled at the time of initial diagnosis, prior to any treatment. The 90 to 100 discovery patients were randomly divided into training and test sets at a 7:3 ratio. Once sampling was done, hyperthyroidism patients were given methimazole at a starting dose of 30 mg daily, whereas ophthalmopathy patients were given high-dose intravenous methylprednisolone. Prospective prediction of ophthalmopathy was tested in an independent validation cohort consisting of 18 hyperthyroidism patients and 17 patients who later progressed to ophthalmopathy. Thyroid tissue and blood T-cell repertoires from six Graves' hyperthyroidism patients were also compared in the study. The paper reports TCR Vbeta CDR3 sequencing of 130 to 150 peripheral blood samples: under 45 ophthalmopathy, around 80 hyperthyroidism and 17 progressor patients. A discovery cohort of around 98 patients, approximately 45 with Graves' ophthalmopathy and 57 with stable Graves' hyperthyroidism, was used to find distinguishing TCR V-J signatures. General conclusions and limits of the study: In cross-validation, a model built on a 13 V-J signature told ophthalmopathy apart from stable hyperthyroidism with under 90% sensitivity and roughly 81% specificity, and in testing the same model reached 80%/75%. Most expanded thyroid clonotypes (frequency above 0.001) were also detected in blood, suggesting blood repertoires may reflect thyroid immune responses. Sample size was not statistically predetermined, and investigators were not blinded to group allocation. In validation, the model predicted progression to ophthalmopathy a median of roughly six months before onset, with approximately 68% sensitivity and nearly 75% specificity.

Ophthalmopathy patients had moderately to severely active disease, with a Clinical Activity Score of 3 or more, a NOSPECS grade of 4 or more, and a disease duration of less than 3 months. Any patient with an uncontrolled infection, another autoimmune disease, pregnancy or lactation was excluded. Diagnoses relied on clinical symptoms, serum thyroxine and TRAb, thyroid ultrasound and orbital computed tomography. PBMCs were isolated from 10 ml of fresh peripheral blood by Ficoll-Paque density gradient centrifugation. Total RNA was extracted using Trizol reagent, and RNA quality was assessed on an Agilent 2100 Bioanalyzer. The junction carries 16 bases between V and J, which are trimmed by 2 bases and 8 bases respectively. The CDR3 goes from the cysteine to the phenylalanine over 15 residues. Left in the record is the CDR3 DNA by itself, 45 bases read in frame from the first base. CDR1 and CDR2, looked up from the germline V gene, are SGHTA and FQGTGA.

The TCR beta CDR3 regions were amplified from RNA transcripts. A first-round RT-PCR of the TCR CDR3 used the HTBI primer set with the Qiagen OneStep RT-PCR kit. Libraries were constructed in a second round of multiplex PCR, after which size selection and purification were carried out. Paired-end sequencing of the libraries was performed with 100 bp reads on an Illumina HiSeq2000. As for how the authors treated the data: SOAPnuke was used to process the raw data, with reads discarded if the reads contained adapters or uncalled bases, had a mean Phred below 15, or lacked an exact constant-primer or identifier match. COPE v1.2.5 was used to merge high-quality paired reads, and clonotypes were defined as unique nucleotide sequences. Clonotypes were aligned to IMGT TRBV, TRBD and TRBJ reference segments using MiTCR v1.1. Analysis was restricted to V-J combinations with a frequency above 0.0001, which covered 99.2% of repertoires. The TCS score was defined as the ratio of F50 (clonal expansion) to E x V (chaos), calculated using BLOSUM62-based TCRdist between CDR3 peptides within each V-J. Welch's t-statistics and random forest reduced approximately 520 V-J features to some 14, which were used in a naive Bayes classifier (R e1071). TCRdb itself trimmed the public reads at Q25 with fastp, ran MiXCR and retained productive beta chains. Rows with a matching CDR3 protein are joined into one entry that keeps the most common DNA and genes. TCRdb, not the authors, supplied the V and J calls. This sample is represented by 200,000 to 300,000 distinct CDR3 sequences; 16% of them were singletons. The ten largest clones capture around 28% of the sample.

Comment on this clonotype: Its antigen has not been determined. No clone much larger than this one lies a single base away; base qualities are absent.

What was sequenced was blood. The sequence joins TRBV7-3 to TRBJ2-1; the D region possibly corresponds to TRBD1 (6 bases align). This TCR came from a woman aged 18-29 years with Graves' ophthalmopathy. The CDR3 protein sequence reads: CASSLEGVIVHEQFF. At the DNA level, the sequence is TGTGCCAGCAGCTTAGAGGGGGTGATAGTCCATGAGCAGTTCTTC.